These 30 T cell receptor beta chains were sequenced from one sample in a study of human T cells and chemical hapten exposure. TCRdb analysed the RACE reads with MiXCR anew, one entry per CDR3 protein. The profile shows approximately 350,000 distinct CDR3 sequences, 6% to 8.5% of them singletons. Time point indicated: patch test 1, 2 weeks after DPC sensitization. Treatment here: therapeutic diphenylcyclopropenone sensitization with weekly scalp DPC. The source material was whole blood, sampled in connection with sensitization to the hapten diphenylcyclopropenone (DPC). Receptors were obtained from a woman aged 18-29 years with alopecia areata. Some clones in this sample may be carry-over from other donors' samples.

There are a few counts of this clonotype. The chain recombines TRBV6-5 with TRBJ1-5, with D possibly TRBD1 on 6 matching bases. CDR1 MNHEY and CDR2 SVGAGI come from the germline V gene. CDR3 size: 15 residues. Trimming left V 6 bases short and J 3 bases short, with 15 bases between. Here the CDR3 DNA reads TGTGCCAGCAGGGGTGGACAGACCTCCAATCAGCCCCAGCATTTT. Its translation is CASRGGQTSNQPQHF.

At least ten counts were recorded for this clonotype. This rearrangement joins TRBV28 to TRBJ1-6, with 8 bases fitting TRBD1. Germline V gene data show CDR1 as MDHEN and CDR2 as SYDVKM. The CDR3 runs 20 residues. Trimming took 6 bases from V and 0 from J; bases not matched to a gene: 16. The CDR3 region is CASSAPRDRKFSSYNSPLHF. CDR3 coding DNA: TGTGCCAGCAGCGCCCCGAGGGACAGGAAATTTAGCTCCTATAATTCACCCCTCCACTTT.

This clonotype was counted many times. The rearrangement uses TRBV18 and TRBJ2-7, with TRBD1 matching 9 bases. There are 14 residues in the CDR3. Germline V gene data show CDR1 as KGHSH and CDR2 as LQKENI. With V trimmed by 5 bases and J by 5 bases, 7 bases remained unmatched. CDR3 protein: CASSRRQGDNEQYF. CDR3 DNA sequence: TGTGCCAGCTCAAGACGACAGGGGGATAACGAGCAGTACTTC.

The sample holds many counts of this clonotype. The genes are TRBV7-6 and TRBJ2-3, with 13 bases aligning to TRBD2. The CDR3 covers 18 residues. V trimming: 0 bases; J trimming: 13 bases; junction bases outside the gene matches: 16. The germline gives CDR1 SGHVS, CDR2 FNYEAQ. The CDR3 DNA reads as TGTGCCAGCAGCTTAGCGGCACCGGGACTAGCGGGGCCCCCTGATAAGTATTTT. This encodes CASSLAAPGLAGPPDKYF.

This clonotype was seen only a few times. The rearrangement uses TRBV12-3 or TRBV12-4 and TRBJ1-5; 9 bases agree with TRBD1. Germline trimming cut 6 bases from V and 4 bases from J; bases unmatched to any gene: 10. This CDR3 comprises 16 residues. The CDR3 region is CASRRTGTGSNQPQHF. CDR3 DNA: TGTGCCAGCAGGCGCACCGGGACAGGGAGTAATCAGCCCCAGCATTTT.

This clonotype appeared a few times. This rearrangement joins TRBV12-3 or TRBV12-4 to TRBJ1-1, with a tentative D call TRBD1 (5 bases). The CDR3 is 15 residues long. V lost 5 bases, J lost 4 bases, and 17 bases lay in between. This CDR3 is CASSIQWRGGTEAFF. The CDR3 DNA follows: TGTGCCAGCAGTATTCAATGGCGGGGGGGCACTGAAGCTTTCTTT.

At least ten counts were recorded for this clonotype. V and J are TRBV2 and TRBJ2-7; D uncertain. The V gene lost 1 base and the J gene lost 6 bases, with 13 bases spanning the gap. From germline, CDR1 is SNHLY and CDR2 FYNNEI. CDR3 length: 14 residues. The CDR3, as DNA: TGTGCCAGCAGTGAAGTCCACAGCCTGCTCGAGCAGTACTTC. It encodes CASSEVHSLLEQYF.

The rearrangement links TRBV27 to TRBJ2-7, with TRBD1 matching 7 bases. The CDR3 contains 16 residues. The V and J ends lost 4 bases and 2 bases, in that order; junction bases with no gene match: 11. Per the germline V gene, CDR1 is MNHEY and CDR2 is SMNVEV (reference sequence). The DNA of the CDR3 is TGTGCCAGCAGTTCCTTGCAACAGGGGTGGGCCTACGAGCAGTACTTC. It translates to CASSSLQQGWAYEQYF.

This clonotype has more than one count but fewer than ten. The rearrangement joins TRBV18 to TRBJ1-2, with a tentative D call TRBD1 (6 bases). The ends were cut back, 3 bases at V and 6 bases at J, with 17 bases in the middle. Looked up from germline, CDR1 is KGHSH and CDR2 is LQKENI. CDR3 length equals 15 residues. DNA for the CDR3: TGTGCCAGCTCACCCCCCTCCGGCAGGGGAAATGGCTACACCTTC. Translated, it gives CASSPPSGRGNGYTF.

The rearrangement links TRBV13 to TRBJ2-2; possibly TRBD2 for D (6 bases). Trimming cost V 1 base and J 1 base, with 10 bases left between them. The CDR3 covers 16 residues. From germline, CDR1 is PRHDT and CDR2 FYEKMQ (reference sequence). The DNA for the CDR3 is TGTGCCAGCAGCTTAGAATTAGCGGAGAACACCGGGGAGCTGTTTTTT. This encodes CASSLELAENTGELFF.

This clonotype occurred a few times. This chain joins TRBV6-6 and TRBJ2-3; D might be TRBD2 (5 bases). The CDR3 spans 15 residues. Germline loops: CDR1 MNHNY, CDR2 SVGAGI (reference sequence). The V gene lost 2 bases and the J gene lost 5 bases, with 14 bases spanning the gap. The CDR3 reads CASSYPPGEGDTQYF. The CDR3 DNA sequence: TGTGCCAGCAGTTACCCCCCCGGGGAAGGAGATACGCAGTATTTT.

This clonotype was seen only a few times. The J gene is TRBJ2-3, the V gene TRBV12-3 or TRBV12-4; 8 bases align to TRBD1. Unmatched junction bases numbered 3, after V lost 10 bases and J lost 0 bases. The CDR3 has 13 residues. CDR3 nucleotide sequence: TGTGCCATCAGGGGGCCTAGCACAGATACGCAGTATTTT. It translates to CAIRGPSTDTQYF.

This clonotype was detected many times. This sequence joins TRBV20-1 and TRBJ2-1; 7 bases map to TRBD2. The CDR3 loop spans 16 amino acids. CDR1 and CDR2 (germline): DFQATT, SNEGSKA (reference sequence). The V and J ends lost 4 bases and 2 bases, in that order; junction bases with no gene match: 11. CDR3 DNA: TGCAGTGCTACCAGAGAGGACGGGGGGACCTACAATGAGCAGTTCTTC. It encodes CSATREDGGTYNEQFF.

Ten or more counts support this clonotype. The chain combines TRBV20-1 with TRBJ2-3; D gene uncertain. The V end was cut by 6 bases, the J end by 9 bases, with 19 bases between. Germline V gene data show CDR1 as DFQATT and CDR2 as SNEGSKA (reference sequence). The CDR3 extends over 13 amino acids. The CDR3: CSADLSLAGTQYF. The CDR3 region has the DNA TGCAGTGCGGATCTCTCCCTGGCTGGGACGCAGTATTTT.

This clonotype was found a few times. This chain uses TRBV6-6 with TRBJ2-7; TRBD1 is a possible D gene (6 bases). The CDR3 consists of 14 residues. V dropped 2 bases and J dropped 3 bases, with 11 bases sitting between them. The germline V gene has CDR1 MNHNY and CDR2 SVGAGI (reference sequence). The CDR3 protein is CASSYTGQIYEQYF. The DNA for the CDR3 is TGTGCCAGCAGTTACACGGGACAAATCTACGAGCAGTACTTC.

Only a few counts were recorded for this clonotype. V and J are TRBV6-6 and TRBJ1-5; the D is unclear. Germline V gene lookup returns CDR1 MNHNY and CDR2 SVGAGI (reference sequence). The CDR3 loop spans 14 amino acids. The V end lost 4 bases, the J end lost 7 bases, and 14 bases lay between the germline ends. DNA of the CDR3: TGTGCCAGCAGTTTCAATACCCGGAGGCAGCCCCAGCATTTT. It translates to CASSFNTRRQPQHF.

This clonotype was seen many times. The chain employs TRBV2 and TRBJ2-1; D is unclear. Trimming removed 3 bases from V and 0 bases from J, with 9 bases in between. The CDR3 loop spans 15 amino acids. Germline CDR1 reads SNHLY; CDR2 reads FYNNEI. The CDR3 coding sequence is TGTGCCAGCAGTGAGGTGGGAAGCTCCTACAATGAGCAGTTCTTC. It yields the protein CASSEVGSSYNEQFF.

The CDR3 reads CASNAGSPSNQPQHF. The DNA of the CDR3 is TGTGCCAGTAACGCAGGGAGTCCAAGCAATCAGCCCCAGCATTTT. The chain employs TRBV6-2 or TRBV6-3 and TRBJ1-5; possibly TRBD1 for D (5 bases). Germline CDR1 is MNHEY and CDR2 is SVGEGT. The V end was cut by 9 bases, the J end by 1 base, with 16 bases between. This CDR3 has 15 residues.

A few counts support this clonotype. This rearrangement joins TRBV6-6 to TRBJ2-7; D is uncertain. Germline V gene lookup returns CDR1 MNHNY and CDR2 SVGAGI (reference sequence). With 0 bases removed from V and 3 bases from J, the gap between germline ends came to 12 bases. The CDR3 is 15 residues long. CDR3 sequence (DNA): TGTGCCAGCAGTTACTCGGTACCACAGAACTACGAGCAGTACTTC. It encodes CASSYSVPQNYEQYF.

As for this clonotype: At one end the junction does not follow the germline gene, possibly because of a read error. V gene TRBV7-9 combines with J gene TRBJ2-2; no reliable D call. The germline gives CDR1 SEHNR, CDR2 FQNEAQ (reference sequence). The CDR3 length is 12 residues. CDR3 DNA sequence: TGTGCCAGCAGCTTAGCGACCGGAGAGCTGGTTTTT. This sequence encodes CASSLATGELVF.

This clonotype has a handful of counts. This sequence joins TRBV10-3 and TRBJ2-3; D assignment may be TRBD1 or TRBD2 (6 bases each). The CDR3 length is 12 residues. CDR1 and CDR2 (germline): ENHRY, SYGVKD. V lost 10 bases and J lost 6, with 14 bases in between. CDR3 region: CATGGEEDTQYF. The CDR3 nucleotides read TGTGCCACCGGGGGCGAGGAGGATACGCAGTATTTT.

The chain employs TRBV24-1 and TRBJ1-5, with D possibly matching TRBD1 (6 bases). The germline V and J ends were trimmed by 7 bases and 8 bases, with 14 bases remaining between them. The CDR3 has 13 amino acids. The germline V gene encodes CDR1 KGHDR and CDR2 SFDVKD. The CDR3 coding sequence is TGTGCCACCAGCCGGGGGGGGGCTGAGCCCCAGCATTTT. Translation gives CATSRGGAEPQHF.

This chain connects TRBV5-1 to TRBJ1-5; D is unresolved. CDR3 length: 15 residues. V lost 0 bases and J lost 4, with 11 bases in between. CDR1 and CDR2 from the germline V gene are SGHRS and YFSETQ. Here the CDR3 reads CASSLAGRDNQPQHF. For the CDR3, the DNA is TGCGCCAGCAGCTTGGCCGGCAGAGATAATCAGCCCCAGCATTTT.

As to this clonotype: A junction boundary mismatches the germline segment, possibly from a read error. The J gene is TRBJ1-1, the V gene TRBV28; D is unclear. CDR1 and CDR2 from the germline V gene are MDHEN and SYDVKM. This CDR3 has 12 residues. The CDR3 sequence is CASSSFPDEAYF. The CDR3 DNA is TGTGCCAGCAGTTCGTTCCCAGATGAAGCTTACTTT.

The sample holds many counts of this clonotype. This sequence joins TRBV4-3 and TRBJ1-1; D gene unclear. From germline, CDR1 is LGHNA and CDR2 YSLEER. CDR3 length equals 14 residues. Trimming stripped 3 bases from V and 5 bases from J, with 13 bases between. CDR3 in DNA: TGCGCCAGCAGCCAGGGATACCTGGAAACTGAAGCTTTCTTT. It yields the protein CASSQGYLETEAFF.

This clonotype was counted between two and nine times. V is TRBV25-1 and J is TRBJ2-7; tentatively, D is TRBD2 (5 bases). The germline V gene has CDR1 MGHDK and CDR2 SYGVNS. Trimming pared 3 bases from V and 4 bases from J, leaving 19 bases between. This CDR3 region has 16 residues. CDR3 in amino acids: CASSEDEGWGFYEQYF. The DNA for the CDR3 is TGTGCCAGCAGTGAGGATGAGGGTTGGGGTTTTTACGAGCAGTACTTC.

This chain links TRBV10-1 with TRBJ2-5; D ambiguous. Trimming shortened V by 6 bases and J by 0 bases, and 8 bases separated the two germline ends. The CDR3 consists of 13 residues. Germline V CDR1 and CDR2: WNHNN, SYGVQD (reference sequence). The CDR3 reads CASRAKYQETQYF. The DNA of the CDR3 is TGCGCCAGCAGAGCCAAGTACCAAGAGACCCAGTACTTC.

CDR3 in DNA: TGTGCCAGCAGTTACAGGGTTCAAGATACGCAGTATTTT. Its translation: CASSYRVQDTQYF. This chain uses TRBV6-2 or TRBV6-3 with TRBJ2-3; D uncertain. V was pared by 2 bases and J by 5 bases, with 8 bases between. The CDR3 spans 13 residues. Germline lookup yields CDR1 MNHEY and CDR2 SVGEGT.

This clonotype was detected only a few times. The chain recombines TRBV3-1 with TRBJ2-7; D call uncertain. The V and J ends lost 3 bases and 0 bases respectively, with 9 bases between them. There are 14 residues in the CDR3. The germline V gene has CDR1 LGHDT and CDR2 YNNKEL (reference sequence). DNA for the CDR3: TGTGCCAGCAGCCATGGAACGTACTCCTACGAGCAGTACTTC. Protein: CASSHGTYSYEQYF.

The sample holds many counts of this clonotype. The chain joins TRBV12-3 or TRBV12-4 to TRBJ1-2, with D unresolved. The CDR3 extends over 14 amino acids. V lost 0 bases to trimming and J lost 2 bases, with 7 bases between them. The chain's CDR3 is CASSLAGVNYGYTF. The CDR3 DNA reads TGTGCCAGCAGTTTAGCCGGGGTGAACTATGGCTACACCTTC.